Following are 18 T cell receptor beta chains from one sample sequenced in a study of T cells in localized non-small cell lung cancer (dated by TCRdb to the early 2020s). The method was the immunoSEQ multiplex PCR assay. TCRdb provides this immuneACCESS table in a form limited to in-frame rearrangements. Some clones are lacking; in checked studies, under half of them reflect an unresolved V gene, and why the rest are absent is not known. The sample includes approximately 15,000 clones, with 90% observed a single time. In total, the top ten clones hold roughly 1.2% of the sample. The source was peripheral blood mononuclear cells, collected before any cancer treatment. Receptors were obtained from a woman aged 40-75 years with stage III lung adenocarcinoma.

This clone was observed a single time. CDR3: CAWSDSAGGYTF. The CDR3 DNA reads as TGTGCCTGGAGTGACTCCGCGGGGGGCTACACCTTC. The chain is built from TRBV30 and TRBJ1-2; D gene uncertain. Germline CDR1 and CDR2: GTSNPN and SVGIG (reference sequence). The CDR3 has 12 residues. V was shortened by 1 base and J by 8 bases, with 11 bases between the two germline ends. Using reference TRBV30 and TRBJ1-2 for the parts outside the CDR3, the full variable domain is SQTIHQWPATLVQPVGSPLSLECTVEGTSNPNLYWYRQAAGRGLQLLFYSVGIGQISSEVPQNLSASRPQDRQFILSSKKLLLSDSGFYLCAWSDSAGGYTFGSGTRLTVV.

This rearrangement joins TRBV27 to TRBJ1-1; D may be TRBD1 (5 bases). Between the trimmed V and J ends, which lost 4 bases and 4 bases, there was a span of 13 bases. Germline CDR1 is MNHEY and CDR2 is SMNVEV (reference sequence). The CDR3 extends over 14 amino acids. CDR3 protein: CASSSWGRSTEAFF. The CDR3 DNA is TGTGCCAGCAGTTCATGGGGGAGGAGCACTGAAGCTTTCTTT.

This clone appeared a single time. DNA for the CDR3: TGTGCCAGCTCACCGATGGGGATGACTAGCGGGACTAATGAGCAGTTCTTC. As protein: CASSPMGMTSGTNEQFF. The chain employs TRBV18 and TRBJ2-1, with TRBD2 matching 11 bases. V lost 3 bases and J lost 7; bases outside the gene matches: 11. From germline, CDR1 is KGHSH and CDR2 LQKENI. There are 17 residues in the CDR3.

The rearrangement links TRBV7-2 to TRBJ1-4, with 8 bases fitting TRBD1. This CDR3 comprises 15 residues. The junction had 4 bases not matched to a gene; V was cut back by 2 bases and J by 5 bases. CDR1 is SGHTA, CDR2 FQGNSA, per germline. This chain's CDR3 is CASSLYAGGNEKLFF. The CDR3 coding sequence is TGTGCCAGCAGCTTATATGCAGGGGGCAATGAAAAACTGTTTTTT.

The rearrangement uses TRBV28 and TRBJ1-2; D perhaps matches TRBD1 (5 bases). V gave up 10 bases and J gave up 0 bases, with 15 bases separating them. Looked up from germline, CDR1 is MDHEN and CDR2 is SYDVKM. The CDR3 spans 14 residues. The CDR3 DNA follows: TGTGCCACCAAGTCCTTACAGGCTAACTATGGCTACACCTTC. This encodes CATKSLQANYGYTF.

In nucleotides, the CDR3 is TGTGCCAGCAGCGAAACATCAGATCAGCCCCAGCATTTT. This gives the protein CASSETSDQPQHF. This sequence joins TRBV7-2 and TRBJ1-5, with D unresolved. Per the germline V gene, CDR1 is SGHTA and CDR2 is FQGNSA. CDR3 length equals 13 residues. The ends were cut back, 5 bases at V and 5 bases at J, with 10 bases in the middle.

The gene calls are TRBV2 and TRBJ1-1; 12 bases map to TRBD1. Trimming took 6 bases from V and 7 from J; bases not matched to a gene: 3. The germline gives CDR1 SNHLY, CDR2 FYNNEI. This CDR3 is built from 13 residues. The CDR3 nucleotides read TGTGCCAGCAGGGGGGACAGGGGGCATGAAGCTTTCTTT. This codes for CASRGDRGHEAFF. Full variable domain (outside the CDR3, taken from reference TRBV2 and TRBJ1-1): EPEVTQTPSHQVTQMGQEVILRCVPISNHLYFYWYRQILGQKVEFLVSFYNNEISEKSEIFDDQFSVERPDGSNFTLKIRSTKLEDSAMYFCASRGDRGHEAFFGQGTRLTVV.

The genes are TRBV19 and TRBJ1-4; 10 positions match TRBD1. Trimming cost V 4 bases and J 8 bases; bases outside gene matches: 7. Germline V gene lookup returns CDR1 LNHDA and CDR2 SQIVND (reference sequence). The CDR3 length is 15 residues. CDR3 in amino acids: CASSTGTGVSEKLFF. The DNA for the CDR3 is TGTGCCAGTAGTACAGGGACAGGGGTTTCGGAAAAACTGTTTTTT.

The chain carries TRBV2 and TRBJ2-7, with 8 positions matching TRBD2. The germline V gene has CDR1 SNHLY and CDR2 FYNNEI. The CDR3 totals 15 residues. With 0 bases clipped from V and 2 bases from J, the junction kept 3 bases outside the gene matches. The CDR3 sequence: CASSEASGGPYEQYF. CDR3 DNA: TGTGCCAGCAGTGAAGCAAGCGGGGGCCCCTACGAGCAGTACTTC. The full variable domain, in which reference TRBV2 and TRBJ2-7 provide the parts outside the CDR3, is EPEVTQTPSHQVTQMGQEVILRCVPISNHLYFYWYRQILGQKVEFLVSFYNNEISEKSEIFDDQFSVERPDGSNFTLKIRSTKLEDSAMYFCASSEASGGPYEQYFGPGTRLTVT.

The chain is built from TRBV5-6 and TRBJ1-3, with 7 bases matching TRBD1. Germline CDR1 and CDR2: SGHDT and YYEEEE. The CDR3 has 15 residues. With 3 bases clipped from V and 4 bases from J, the junction kept 7 bases outside the gene matches. CDR3 coding DNA: TGTGCCAGCAGCTCCAGACAGGGTTTAGGAAACACCATATATTTT. Translating it yields CASSSRQGLGNTIYF. Full variable domain (outside the CDR3, taken from reference TRBV5-6 and TRBJ1-3): DAGVTQSPTHLIKTRGQQVTLRCSPKSGHDTVSWYQQALGQGPQFIFQYYEEEERQRGNFPDRFSGHQFPNYSSELNVNALLLGDSALYLCASSSRQGLGNTIYFGEGSWLTVV.

This chain uses TRBV2 with TRBJ2-7, with D possibly TRBD2 on 5 matching bases. In germline, CDR1 is SNHLY, CDR2 FYNNEI. V was pared by 6 bases and J by 2 bases, with 11 bases between. The CDR3 runs to 13 residues. The DNA for the CDR3 is TGTGCCAGCAGCCGGGAAGCCCCCTACGAGCAGTACTTC. Amino acid sequence: CASSREAPYEQYF.

V usage is TRBV29-1 and J usage is TRBJ2-1; 7 nucleotides line up with TRBD1. The CDR3 has 12 amino acids. V was pared by 7 bases and J by 9 bases, with 9 bases of the junction left unmatched. Germline V gene lookup returns CDR1 SQVTM and CDR2 ANQGSEA. The CDR3 sequence: CSADRDAGEQFF. CDR3 nucleotides: TGCAGCGCTGACAGGGACGCGGGTGAGCAGTTCTTC.

The rearrangement joins TRBV4-2 to TRBJ1-1; a possible D gene is TRBD1 (6 bases). Looked up from germline, CDR1 is LGHNA and CDR2 is YNFKEQ. V was clipped by 1 base and J by 2 bases, with 11 bases between them. This CDR3 spans 15 amino acids. The CDR3 is CASSQGQVVNTEAFF. The CDR3 region has the DNA TGTGCCAGCAGCCAAGGACAGGTAGTAAACACTGAAGCTTTCTTT.

The chain links TRBV28 to TRBJ1-3; a possible D gene is TRBD1 (5 bases). The germline V gene has CDR1 MDHEN and CDR2 SYDVKM. V shed 6 bases and J shed 4 bases, with 13 bases lying between them. The CDR3 loop spans 14 amino acids. The CDR3 coding sequence is TGTGCCAGCAGGAACCCAGGGTCGGGAAACACCATATATTTT. This encodes CASRNPGSGNTIYF.

V is TRBV5-1 and J is TRBJ1-3; 7 nucleotides line up with TRBD1. Looked up from germline, CDR1 is SGHRS and CDR2 is YFSETQ. The CDR3 has 17 amino acids. With V trimmed by 0 bases and J by 0 bases, 6 bases remained unmatched. CDR3 sequence: CASSLGGTDRSGNTIYF. CDR3 in DNA: TGCGCCAGCAGCTTGGGCGGGACAGACCGCTCTGGAAACACCATATATTTT.

This CDR3 is CASMQGAGEQFF. The DNA of the CDR3 is TGCGCCAGCATGCAGGGGGCGGGTGAGCAGTTCTTC. The rearrangement uses TRBV10-2 and TRBJ2-1; 8 bases align to TRBD1. V lost 7 bases and J lost 9; bases outside the gene matches: 5. The germline gives CDR1 WSHSY, CDR2 SAAADI. The CDR3 extends over 12 amino acids.

The gene calls are TRBV7-6 and TRBJ2-1; TRBD1 agrees at 7 bases. CDR1 and CDR2 (germline): SGHVS, FNYEAQ. The V and J ends lost 3 bases and 2 bases, in that order; junction bases with no gene match: 4. The CDR3 has 15 residues. The CDR3 region is CASSFAGGPYNEQFF. The CDR3 nucleotides are TGTGCCAGCAGCTTTGCAGGGGGACCCTACAATGAGCAGTTCTTC.

This chain joins TRBV30 and TRBJ1-5; no reliable D call. Trimming removed 3 bases from V and 4 bases from J, with 10 bases in between. Germline CDR1 reads GTSNPN; CDR2 reads SVGIG (reference sequence). CDR3 length: 13 amino acids. CDR3 bases: TGTGCCTGGAGGGGCACTGGGAATCAGCCCCAGCATTTT. This codes for CAWRGTGNQPQHF.